Presented here are 19 T cell receptor beta chains from one specimen sequenced in a study of T cell changes during pregnancy in multiple sclerosis. TCRdb keeps only in-frame clones here, not all; method: immunoSEQ multiplex PCR. This table has about 39,000 clones, 94% appearing once. This specimen consisted of CD4+ T cells from peripheral blood mononuclear cells, obtained after pregnancy. These receptors were taken from a female donor with multiple sclerosis, enrolled in a pregnancy study.

The chain links TRBV2 to TRBJ1-3, with TRBD1 matching 10 bases. This CDR3 has 16 amino acids. Trimming took 6 bases from V and 4 from J; bases not matched to a gene: 9. The germline gives CDR1 SNHLY, CDR2 FYNNEI. The DNA for the CDR3 is TGTGCCAGCAGCCAAAAATTGGACAGGGGGGGAAACACCATATATTTT. Its protein is CASSQKLDRGGNTIYF.

This sequence joins TRBV7-6 and TRBJ1-1; the D is unclear. The CDR3 is 15 amino acids. The germline gives CDR1 SGHVS, CDR2 FNYEAQ. V dropped 0 bases and J dropped 1 base, with 9 bases sitting between them. In DNA form, the CDR3 reads TGTGCCAGCAGCTTAGCGGGCAGCCCGAACACTGAAGCTTTCTTT. Its protein is CASSLAGSPNTEAFF. The full variable domain, its missing parts supplied by reference TRBV7-6 and TRBJ1-1, is GAGVSQSPRYKVTKRGQDVALRCDPISGHVSLYWYRQALGQGPEFLTYFNYEAQQDKSGLPNDRFSAERPEGSISTLTIQRTEQRDSAMYRCASSLAGSPNTEAFFGQGTRLTVV.

This chain joins TRBV18 and TRBJ1-1, with TRBD1 as a possible D gene (6 bases). Germline V gene data show CDR1 as KGHSH and CDR2 as LQKENI. V was shortened by 6 bases and J by 1 base, with 18 bases between the two germline ends. This CDR3 has 16 residues. This CDR3 reads CASSPGGGLQNTEAFF. The CDR3 DNA reads TGTGCCAGCTCCCCGGGCGGGGGCTTGCAGAACACTGAAGCTTTCTTT.

This clone was picked up one time. V is TRBV21-1 and J is TRBJ1-5. TRBV21-1 is designated a pseudogene. This CDR3 comprises 14 residues. CDR3: CASSSKEGNQPQHF. CDR3 sequence (DNA): TGTGCCAGCAGCTCGAAGGAGGGCAATCAGCCCCAGCATTTT.

The chain carries TRBV6-5 and TRBJ2-6; D is ambiguous. Germline loops: CDR1 MNHEY, CDR2 SVGAGI. This CDR3 contains 15 residues. V was pared by 6 bases and J by 1 base, with 10 bases between. CDR3 coding DNA: TGTGCCAGCAGACAAAGTATATCTGGGGCCAACGTCCTGACTTTC. Translation: CASRQSISGANVLTF.

CDR3 coding DNA: TGTGCCAGCAGTGCCCAGGGAGGGGGGCTCTACGAGCAGTACTTC. It yields the protein CASSAQGGGLYEQYF. This rearrangement joins TRBV27 to TRBJ2-7; a possible D gene is TRBD2 (7 bases). CDR3 length: 15 amino acids. V lost 5 bases and J 3 bases, leaving 17 bases between the germline ends. The germline V gene has CDR1 MNHEY and CDR2 SMNVEV (reference sequence).

V and J are TRBV12-5 and TRBJ2-1; 7 nucleotides line up with TRBD1. The germline V gene encodes CDR1 LGHNT and CDR2 FRNRAP. There are 16 residues in the CDR3. Trimming removed 0 bases from V and 8 bases from J; junction bases left unmatched: 10. This chain's CDR3 is CASGLVVGQGVDEQFF. As DNA, the CDR3 is TGTGCTAGTGGTTTGGTGGTCGGGCAGGGGGTGGATGAGCAGTTCTTC.

The genes are TRBV10-1 and TRBJ1-1; D call uncertain. CDR3 length: 15 amino acids. CDR1 is WNHNN, CDR2 SYGVQD, per germline (reference sequence). Trimming cost V 3 bases and J 0 bases, with 11 bases left between them. The CDR3 loop reads CASSDPAGLNTEAFF. The CDR3, as DNA: TGCGCCAGCAGTGACCCCGCGGGTTTGAACACTGAAGCTTTCTTT.

This chain links TRBV10-3 with TRBJ2-7; unclear D gene. The CDR3 covers 13 residues. Germline loops: CDR1 ENHRY, CDR2 SYGVKD. The V end lost 6 bases, the J end lost 2 bases, and 11 bases lay between the germline ends. The CDR3 region has the DNA TGTGCCATCAGCCTCGGTCCGACCTACGAGCAGTACTTC. Protein sequence: CAISLGPTYEQYF.

J is TRBJ1-6 and V is TRBV7-9; 7 bases fit TRBD1. Germline assignment: CDR1 SEHNR and CDR2 FQNEAQ (reference sequence). The length of the CDR3 is 14 residues. With 5 bases clipped from V and 14 bases from J, the junction kept 12 bases outside the gene matches. CDR3 protein: CASSRERQGLSLHF. The CDR3 bases are TGTGCCAGCAGCCGAGAGAGACAGGGTTTATCCCTCCACTTT.

The chain has TRBV6-1 and TRBJ2-3; D gene uncertain. This CDR3 has 16 amino acids. V gave up 2 bases and J gave up 0 bases, with 12 bases separating them. Germline loops: CDR1 MNHNS, CDR2 SASEGT. The CDR3: CASSELTVISTDTQYF. The CDR3, as DNA: TGTGCCAGCAGTGAATTAACGGTCATTAGCACAGATACGCAGTATTTT.

The rearrangement joins TRBV2 to TRBJ2-5, with a tentative D call TRBD1 (6 bases). Germline CDR1 SNHLY, CDR2 FYNNEI. The CDR3 runs 15 residues. Deletions cut 7 bases from V and 2 bases from J, with 17 bases between. The CDR3 reads CASNSYGTSQETQYF. The CDR3 nucleotides are TGTGCCAGCAACAGCTACGGGACATCACAAGAGACCCAGTACTTC.

V usage is TRBV7-9 and J usage is TRBJ1-2, with 7 bases aligning to TRBD1. After removal of 8 bases from V and 6 bases from J, the junction contained 9 bases not matched to a gene. Germline CDR1 and CDR2: SEHNR and FQNEAQ (reference sequence). The length of the CDR3 is 13 residues. The CDR3: CASLTGVSDGYTF. The DNA for the CDR3 is TGTGCCAGCCTAACAGGGGTTTCGGATGGCTACACCTTC. Looking up the rest from reference TRBV7-9 and TRBJ1-2 gives the full variable domain: DTGVSQNPRHKITKRGQNVTFRCDPISEHNRLYWYRQTLGQGPEFLTYFQNEAQLEKSRLLSDRFSAERPKGSFSTLEIQRTEQGDSAMYLCASLTGVSDGYTFGSGTRLTVV.

This chain links TRBV25-1 with TRBJ1-6; 8 bases line up with TRBD1. CDR3 length equals 14 residues. J gave up 9 bases and V 7 bases, and 8 bases lay outside the gene matches. Germline CDR1 is MGHDK and CDR2 is SYGVNS. The CDR3 coding sequence is TGTGCCAGCATCGGACAGGGAAGAGGTTCACCCCTCCACTTT. Encoded protein: CASIGQGRGSPLHF.

This chain joins TRBV7-9 and TRBJ2-2; a weak D match, TRBD1 (7 bases). The CDR3 sequence is 18 residues long. The germline V gene has CDR1 SEHNR and CDR2 FQNEAQ (reference sequence). V lost 1 base, J lost 4 bases, and 19 bases lay in between. CDR3 sequence reads: CASSLVGRGARSTGELFF. The DNA for the CDR3 is TGTGCCAGCAGCTTAGTCGGCAGGGGGGCGCGTAGCACCGGGGAGCTGTTTTTT.

The rearrangement joins TRBV4-1 to TRBJ2-3; TRBD2 matches 8 bases. CDR3 size: 18 residues. Trimming cost V 1 base and J 1 base; bases outside gene matches: 10. Germline V gene sequence: CDR1 MGHRA, CDR2 YSYEKL. CDR3 amino acids: CASSQVSGGTLRTDTQYF. CDR3 DNA sequence: TGCGCCAGCAGCCAAGTTTCGGGGGGGACCCTACGCACAGATACGCAGTATTTT.

V usage is TRBV14 and J usage is TRBJ2-1; 9 nucleotides line up with TRBD2. J was trimmed by 6 bases and V by 4 bases; bases with no gene match: 7. This CDR3 spans 15 amino acids. Germline V CDR1 and CDR2: SGHDN, FVKESK. The CDR3 is CASSPSGGGANEQFF. The CDR3 DNA sequence: TGTGCCAGCAGCCCCTCTGGCGGGGGGGCCAATGAGCAGTTCTTC.

This rearrangement joins TRBV12-5 to TRBJ1-5; D uncertain. V was shortened by 5 bases and J by 5 bases, with 16 bases between the two germline ends. This CDR3 is built from 15 residues. Per the germline V gene, CDR1 is LGHNT and CDR2 is FRNRAP. The CDR3 nucleotides read TGTGCTAGTGGTGCTGGGCAGGTCTATGATCAGCCCCAGCATTTT. It yields the protein CASGAGQVYDQPQHF.

V and J are TRBV10-3 and TRBJ1-2, with 7 bases that match TRBD1. The CDR3 is 15 residues long. In germline, CDR1 is ENHRY, CDR2 SYGVKD. V was pared by 0 bases and J by 6 bases, with 7 bases of the junction left unmatched. The CDR3 bases are TGTGCCATCAGTGAGTCACCTTCGACAGGGCATGGCTACACCTTC. It specifies CAISESPSTGHGYTF.